The rows below give T cell receptor beta chains drawn from one sample of a study of shared clonotypes between healthy human individuals. The assay was immunoSEQ multiplex PCR, and TCRdb's table has in-frame clones only and misses some. The sample has some 2.1 million clones, 85% to 95% seen once. Material for sequencing was naive CD4+ T cells sorted from blood. The receptor set was obtained from a man aged 18 to 30 in good health. The conserved cysteine and the conserved F or W are not part of the CDR3 here. The order of the fields is V gene, J gene, CDR3 protein.

V gene: TRBV5-1
J gene: TRBJ2-6
CDR3 protein: ASRGGSGANVLT

V gene: TRBV5-1
J gene: TRBJ1-3
CDR3 protein: ASSLVTASGNTIY

V gene: TRBV4-1
J gene: TRBJ2-5
CDR3 protein: ASSQEGRPKTQY

V gene: TRBV11-2
J gene: TRBJ1-6
CDR3 protein: ASSLSYRSSYNSPLH

V gene: TRBV5-1
J gene: TRBJ1-2
CDR3 protein: ASTGRGHDGYT

V gene: TRBV30
J gene: TRBJ2-5
CDR3 protein: AWSLGQETQY

V gene: TRBV7-8
J gene: TRBJ1-5
CDR3 protein: ASSLGRLYSNQPQH

V gene: TRBV30
J gene: TRBJ1-1
CDR3 protein: AWSGQPNTEAF

V gene: TRBV5-1
J gene: TRBJ2-3
CDR3 protein: ASSFEGGRSDTQY

V gene: TRBV9
J gene: TRBJ2-3
CDR3 protein: ASSVRDGNTDTQY

V gene: TRBV29-1
J gene: TRBJ1-3
CDR3 protein: SVEQAGDTIY

V gene: TRBV7-2
J gene: TRBJ2-1
CDR3 protein: ASSRLDNNEQF

V gene: TRBV4-3
J gene: TRBJ2-7
CDR3 protein: ASSLLSGTLYEQY

V gene: TRBV21-1
J gene: TRBJ1-2
CDR3 protein: ASSRIQGPNPNYGYT

V gene: TRBV7-2
J gene: TRBJ1-3
CDR3 protein: ASSLQSSGNTIY

V gene: TRBV10-1
J gene: TRBJ1-2
CDR3 protein: ASSSDRVGGYT

V gene: TRBV7-6
J gene: TRBJ2-5
CDR3 protein: ASSFRGQGAGETQY

V gene: TRBV30
J gene: TRBJ1-2
CDR3 protein: ALAGTSDYGYT

V gene: TRBV6-5
J gene: TRBJ2-3
CDR3 protein: ASRDWGGDTDTQY

V gene: TRBV21-1
J gene: TRBJ1-2
CDR3 protein: ASIAGVSGYT

V gene: TRBV19
J gene: TRBJ1-5
CDR3 protein: ASMAGINQPQH

V gene: TRBV6-5
J gene: TRBJ2-7
CDR3 protein: ASSHGTVPY

V gene: TRBV6-1
J gene: TRBJ2-1
CDR3 protein: ASSGEGNNEQF

V gene: TRBV2
J gene: TRBJ1-1
CDR3 protein: ASSYTGKTEAF

V gene: TRBV5-4
J gene: TRBJ2-7
CDR3 protein: ASSLNLAGYEQY

V gene: TRBV6-5
J gene: TRBJ1-2
CDR3 protein: ASSTRQSGYGYT

V gene: TRBV7-2
J gene: TRBJ2-5
CDR3 protein: ASSFFPSVLATQY

V gene: TRBV6-5
J gene: TRBJ2-7
CDR3 protein: ASSYSALRESYEQY

V gene: TRBV5-1
J gene: TRBJ2-3
CDR3 protein: ASSFETSGGAGADTQY

V gene: TRBV11-2
J gene: TRBJ2-7
CDR3 protein: ASSPGTGGQY

V gene: TRBV7-2
J gene: TRBJ2-5
CDR3 protein: ASSLVASGTETQY

V gene: TRBV2
J gene: TRBJ2-2
CDR3 protein: ASSFQGLGAGELF

V gene: TRBV28
J gene: TRBJ2-5
CDR3 protein: ASSSATGEETQY

V gene: TRBV11-2
J gene: TRBJ2-2
CDR3 protein: ASSIRENGELF

V gene: TRBV15
J gene: TRBJ1-1
CDR3 protein: ATSRVKTENTEAF

V gene: TRBV10-3
J gene: TRBJ2-3
CDR3 protein: AIGSGETDTQY

V gene: TRBV5-1
J gene: TRBJ1-1
CDR3 protein: ASSSAANPADTEAF

V gene: TRBV15
J gene: TRBJ1-2
CDR3 protein: ATSRDLIGQGLSNGYT

V gene: TRBV18
J gene: TRBJ2-5
CDR3 protein: ASSPRPISTETQY